The next 15 T cell receptor beta chains were all read from a single sample in a study of blood T cell repertoires in COVID-19. Here immunoSEQ multiplex PCR was the method, and the copy in TCRdb shows in-frame clones only, minus some. The sample has about 340,000 clones; approximately 86% are singletons. The sample consisted of peripheral blood. The receptors come from a woman aged 60-75 years with COVID-19, enrolled during active disease.

The rearrangement uses TRBV10-3 and TRBJ2-7; perhaps TRBD2 as D (6 bases). From germline, CDR1 is ENHRY and CDR2 SYGVKD. The V and J ends lost 0 bases and 2 bases respectively, with 8 bases between them. This CDR3 is 14 amino acids long. The DNA for the CDR3 is TGTGCCATCAGTGAGTCCACGGGGGCCTACGAGCAGTACTTC. Amino acid sequence: CAISESTGAYEQYF.

The V call is TRBV19, the J call TRBJ1-2; a possible D gene is TRBD1 (6 bases). Trimming shortened V by 5 bases and J by 1 base, and 20 bases separated the two germline ends. Per germline, CDR1 LNHDA and CDR2 SQIVND (reference sequence). The CDR3 sequence is 17 residues long. The CDR3 protein is CASSPFRTENYNYGYTF. In DNA form, the CDR3 reads TGTGCCAGTAGTCCCTTTCGGACAGAAAACTATAACTATGGCTACACCTTC.

The J gene is TRBJ1-5, the V gene TRBV6-5; 8 bases agree with TRBD1. The germline V gene has CDR1 MNHEY and CDR2 SVGAGI. Losses at the gene ends were 8 bases for V and 6 bases for J; bases not matched to a gene: 6. This CDR3 spans 13 amino acids. The CDR3 region is CASGTGPFQPQHF. The CDR3 bases are TGTGCCAGCGGGACAGGTCCTTTTCAGCCCCAGCATTTT.

This clone occurred once. The chain is built from TRBV5-1 and TRBJ1-3, with D possibly matching TRBD1 (5 bases). V lost 3 bases and J 7 bases, leaving 20 bases between the germline ends. The CDR3 covers 16 residues. Germline CDR1 and CDR2: SGHRS and YFSETQ. CDR3 sequence reads: CASSWGDHAGSNTIYF. In DNA, the CDR3 is TGCGCCAGCAGCTGGGGGGACCACGCCGGGAGCAACACCATATATTTT.

The chain links TRBV7-9 to TRBJ1-2; TRBD1 might be the D (5 bases). This CDR3 contains 15 residues. V gave up 5 bases and J gave up 4 bases, with 17 bases separating them. Germline V CDR1 and CDR2: SEHNR, FQNEAQ (reference sequence). The CDR3 nucleotides are TGTGCCAGCAGCCAACAGGTGTGGGGCCCCTATGGCTACACCTTC. Protein product: CASSQQVWGPYGYTF.

The chain recombines TRBV27 with TRBJ1-2, with no clear D. The CDR3 extends over 13 amino acids. Trimming removed 3 bases from V and 7 bases from J, with 12 bases in between. Germline V gene sequence: CDR1 MNHEY, CDR2 SMNVEV (reference sequence). The CDR3 here is CASSLKLFTGYTF. The CDR3 DNA follows: TGTGCCAGCAGTTTGAAACTTTTTACTGGCTACACCTTC.

The chain employs TRBV5-1 and TRBJ2-2, with 8 bases matching TRBD2. V was clipped by 1 base and J by 4 bases; unmatched bases: 6. The CDR3 extends over 16 amino acids. Germline CDR1 SGHRS, CDR2 YFSETQ. CDR3 nucleotide sequence: TGCGCCAGCAGCTTGTTTCGGGGGGGAGCCACCGGGGAGCTGTTTTTT. It specifies CASSLFRGGATGELFF.

The chain combines TRBV5-1 with TRBJ2-5; possibly TRBD2 for D (6 bases). The germline V gene encodes CDR1 SGHRS and CDR2 YFSETQ. The CDR3 is 13 residues long. The V gene lost 7 bases and the J gene lost 5 bases, with 15 bases spanning the gap. As DNA, the CDR3 is TGCGCCAGCGAGGACGTCGGAGGGGAGACCCAGTACTTC. Translated: CASEDVGGETQYF.

The chain has TRBV5-8 and TRBJ1-2; the D is unclear. The CDR3 contains 12 residues. Germline values: CDR1 SGHTS, CDR2 YDEGEE. V lost 0 bases and J 8 bases, leaving 8 bases between the germline ends. CDR3 in DNA: TGTGCCAGCAGCTTGGACTATGGGGGCTACACCTTC. This codes for CASSLDYGGYTF.

The genes are TRBV12-1 and TRBJ1-2; TRBD1 reflects the table's D call only, with no check against the DNA. TRBV12-1 represents a pseudogene. The CDR3 extends over 16 amino acids. CDR3 sequence: CASSSNKTGGFKGYTF. DNA of the CDR3: TGTGCCAGCAGCTCGAACAAGACAGGGGGCTTTAAGGGCTACACCTTC.

The rearrangement links TRBV5-5 to TRBJ2-7; 9 bases fit TRBD1. Trimming took 4 bases from V and 2 from J; bases not matched to a gene: 4. This CDR3 is built from 14 residues. From germline, CDR1 is SGHKS and CDR2 YYEKEE (reference sequence). In DNA, the CDR3 is TGTGCCAGCAGCGCGGACAGGGGCCCCTACGAGCAGTACTTC. Protein sequence: CASSADRGPYEQYF.

This clone was seen a single time. The V gene is TRBV7-3, the J gene TRBJ2-7, with 8 bases lining up with TRBD1. The CDR3 is made up of 13 amino acids. Germline lookup yields CDR1 SGHTA and CDR2 FQGTGA. V shed 6 bases and J 6 bases; nucleotides not matched to a gene: 7. The CDR3 DNA reads TGTGCCAGCAGTTTGACAGGGGTTGGCGAGCAGTACTTC. Amino acid sequence: CASSLTGVGEQYF.

The V gene is TRBV6-5, the J gene TRBJ2-7; TRBD1 is a possible D gene (6 bases). V was trimmed by 8 bases and J by 4 bases, leaving 18 bases between them. CDR1 and CDR2 from the germline V gene are MNHEY and SVGAGI. This CDR3 has 14 amino acids. The CDR3 DNA sequence: TGTGCCAGCGCAGGGGCGCCGGGACCTTACGAGCAGTACTTC. Translated, it gives CASAGAPGPYEQYF.

The chain combines TRBV7-6 with TRBJ2-1; tentative D call: TRBD2 (5 bases). From germline, CDR1 is SGHVS and CDR2 FNYEAQ. Trimming removed 5 bases from V and 1 base from J, with 18 bases in between. CDR3 size: 17 residues. CDR3 residues: CASSPSIALASYNEQFF. CDR3 DNA sequence: TGTGCCAGCAGCCCCTCAATAGCGCTCGCGTCCTACAATGAGCAGTTCTTC.

The V gene is TRBV6-5, the J gene TRBJ2-7, with D uncertain. Trimming left V 4 bases short and J 2 bases short, with 3 bases between. Germline V gene data show CDR1 as MNHEY and CDR2 as SVGAGI. The CDR3 has 11 residues. The CDR3 DNA follows: TGTGCCAGCAGTTCAACCTACGAGCAGTACTTC. It is translated as CASSSTYEQYF.